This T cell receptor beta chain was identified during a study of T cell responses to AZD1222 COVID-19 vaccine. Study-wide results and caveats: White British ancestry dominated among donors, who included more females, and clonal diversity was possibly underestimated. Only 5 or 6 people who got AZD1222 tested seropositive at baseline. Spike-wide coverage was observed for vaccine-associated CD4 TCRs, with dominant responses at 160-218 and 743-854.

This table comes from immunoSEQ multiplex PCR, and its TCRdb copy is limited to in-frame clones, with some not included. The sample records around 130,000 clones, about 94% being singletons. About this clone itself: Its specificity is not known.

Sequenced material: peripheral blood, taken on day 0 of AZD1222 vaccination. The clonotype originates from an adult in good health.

CDR3 residues: CASSEALRWGKYGYTF. In DNA form, the CDR3 reads TGTGCCAGCAGTGAAGCGCTTCGTTGGGGGAAGTATGGCTACACCTTC. This sequence joins TRBV2 and TRBJ1-2; a possible D gene is TRBD1 (5 bases). The germline CDR1 and CDR2 sequences are SNHLY and FYNNEI. CDR3 length: 16 residues. The V and J ends lost 0 bases and 5 bases respectively, with 16 bases between them.